This TCR beta chain came from a study of cytomegalovirus exposure and HLA in healthy donors. Study results and limitations: More clonal expansion characterized HLA-associated TCR beta chains than equally common others in a later analysis. In a later analysis, specific HLA alleles were associated with some 16,000 TCR beta sequences at a 0.05 false discovery rate.

The PCR was carried out with 60 Vbeta primers and 13 Jbeta primers. Data came from immunoSEQ multiplex PCR; TCRdb stores just in-frame clones and leaves some out. In total, the table holds 110,000 to 150,000 clones. Remarks on this clone: Antigen unknown.

The germline V and J ends were trimmed by 3 bases and 7 bases, with 12 bases remaining between them. This CDR3 contains 14 residues. The germline V gene encodes CDR1 MNHNY and CDR2 SVGAGI (reference sequence). Sample: PBMCs. The TCR comes from a male donor in good health and CMV-seronegative. The chain uses TRBV6-6 and TRBJ2-2, with unresolved D. CDR3 nucleotides: TGTGCCAGCAGTTATTTATCCCGAGACGGGGAGCTGTTTTTT. Residues: CASSYLSRDGELFF.